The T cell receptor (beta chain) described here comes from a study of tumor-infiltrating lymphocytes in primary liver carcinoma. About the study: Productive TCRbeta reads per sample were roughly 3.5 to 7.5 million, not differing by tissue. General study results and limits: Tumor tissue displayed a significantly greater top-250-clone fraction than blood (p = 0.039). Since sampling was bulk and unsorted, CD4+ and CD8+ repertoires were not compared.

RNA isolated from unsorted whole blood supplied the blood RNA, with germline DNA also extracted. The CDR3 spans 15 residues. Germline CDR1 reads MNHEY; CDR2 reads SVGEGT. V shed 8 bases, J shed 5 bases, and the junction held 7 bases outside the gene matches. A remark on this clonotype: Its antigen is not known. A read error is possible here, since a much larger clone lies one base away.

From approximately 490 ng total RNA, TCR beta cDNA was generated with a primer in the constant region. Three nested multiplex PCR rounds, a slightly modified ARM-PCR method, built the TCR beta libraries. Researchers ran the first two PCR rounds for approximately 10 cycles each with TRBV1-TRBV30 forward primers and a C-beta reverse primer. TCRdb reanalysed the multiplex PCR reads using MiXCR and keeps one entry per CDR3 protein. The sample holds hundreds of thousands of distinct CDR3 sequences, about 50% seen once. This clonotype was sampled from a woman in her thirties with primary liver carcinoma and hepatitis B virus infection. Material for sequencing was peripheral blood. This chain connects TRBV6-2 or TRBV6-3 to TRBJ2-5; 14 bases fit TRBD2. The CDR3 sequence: CASGEGLAGVETQYF. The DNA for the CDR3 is TGTGCCAGCGGGGAGGGACTAGCGGGAGTCGAGACCCAGTACTTC.